The rows below give T cell receptor beta chains drawn from one sample of a study of cytomegalovirus exposure and HLA in healthy donors. The method was immunoSEQ multiplex PCR; TCRdb's version includes in-frame clones alone and lacks a portion of them. The sample yields around 150,000 clones, over 70% seen once. Input material: PBMCs. All receptors come from a male donor in good health and CMV-seropositive. Both conserved end residues are part of each CDR3. Each record gives: V gene, clone size, D gene, J gene, CDR3 protein, CDR3 DNA. A D gene is named only where the DNA matches it firmly. Clone size appears in some rows only: once, few, many, or a class for an expanded clone.

V: TRBV6-1; size: NA; D: NA; J: TRBJ2-7; CDR3: CASTSTVSYEQYF; DNA: TGTGCCAGCACTTCAACAGTCTCCTACGAGCAGTACTTC
V: TRBV29-1; size: NA; D: TRBD1; J: TRBJ1-2; CDR3: CSVPDRGGYGYTF; DNA: TGCAGCGTACCCGACAGGGGAGGATATGGCTACACCTTC
V: TRBV13; size: NA; D: NA; J: TRBJ1-1; CDR3: CASSYRARNTEAFF; DNA: TGTGCCAGCAGCTACAGGGCAAGGAACACTGAAGCTTTCTTT
V: TRBV19; size: NA; D: TRBD2; J: TRBJ2-2; CDR3: CASSKLAGVTGELFF; DNA: TGTGCCAGTAGTAAACTAGCGGGGGTCACCGGGGAGCTGTTTTTT
V: TRBV18; size: NA; D: TRBD2; J: TRBJ2-3; CDR3: CASSPVSGGRDTQYF; DNA: TGTGCCAGCTCACCGGTCTCCGGGGGGAGAGATACGCAGTATTTT
V: TRBV12-5; size: few; D: NA; J: TRBJ2-5; CDR3: CASGLEPETQYF; DNA: TGTGCTAGTGGTTTGGAGCCCGAGACCCAGTACTTC
V: TRBV6-1; size: NA; D: NA; J: TRBJ2-7; CDR3: CASSEGGGVGQYF; DNA: TGTGCCAGCAGTGAGGGTGGAGGCGTCGGGCAGTACTTC
V: TRBV11-2; size: NA; D: TRBD1; J: TRBJ1-4; CDR3: CASSFRTGGREKLFF; DNA: TGTGCCAGCAGCTTTAGGACAGGGGGCCGGGAAAAACTGTTTTTT
V: TRBV5-1; size: NA; D: TRBD1; J: TRBJ1-2; CDR3: CASSSGTGERWGYGYTF; DNA: TGCGCCAGCAGCTCCGGGACAGGGGAGCGCTGGGGCTATGGCTACACCTTC
V: TRBV5-4; size: once; D: NA; J: TRBJ1-2; CDR3: CASSSGGFRNYGYTF; DNA: TGTGCCAGCAGCTCCGGAGGGTTTCGGAACTATGGCTACACCTTC
V: TRBV6-1; size: few; D: NA; J: TRBJ1-1; CDR3: CASSGLKGPEAFF; DNA: TGTGCCAGCAGTGGGCTGAAGGGGCCTGAAGCTTTCTTT
V: TRBV5-6; size: NA; D: NA; J: TRBJ1-2; CDR3: CASSLWAAPYGYTF; DNA: TGTGCCAGCAGCTTGTGGGCAGCCCCCTATGGCTACACCTTC
V: TRBV2; size: NA; D: TRBD2; J: TRBJ2-7; CDR3: CASSLAGASYEQYF; DNA: TGTGCCAGCAGCTTAGCGGGGGCCTCCTACGAGCAGTACTTC
V: TRBV9; size: NA; D: NA; J: TRBJ2-5; CDR3: CASSPGSQGSQETQYF; DNA: TGTGCCAGCAGTCCAGGATCTCAGGGAAGCCAAGAGACCCAGTACTTC
V: TRBV10-1; size: NA; D: TRBD1; J: TRBJ2-2; CDR3: CASVVRQGTGELFF; DNA: TGCGCCAGCGTCGTGAGACAGGGAACCGGGGAGCTGTTTTTT
V: TRBV10-3; size: few; D: TRBD1; J: TRBJ1-3; CDR3: CAISTGTGSSGNTIYF; DNA: TGTGCCATCAGCACCGGGACAGGGAGCTCTGGAAACACCATATATTTT
V: TRBV5-1; size: NA; D: TRBD2; J: TRBJ2-1; CDR3: CASSPIAGGLNEQFF; DNA: TGCGCCAGCAGCCCAATAGCGGGGGGGCTCAATGAGCAGTTCTTC
V: TRBV7-2; size: NA; D: NA; J: TRBJ1-2; CDR3: CASSSPPGENYGYTF; DNA: TGTGCCAGCAGCTCCCCCCCAGGGGAGAACTATGGCTACACCTTC
V: TRBV6-5; size: few; D: NA; J: TRBJ2-2; CDR3: CASSLRGRNTGELFF; DNA: TGTGCCAGCAGCCTGCGGGGTCGGAACACCGGGGAGCTGTTTTTT
V: TRBV4-2; size: NA; D: TRBD1; J: TRBJ2-7; CDR3: CASSPRDRAIRGVYEQYF; DNA: TGTGCCAGCAGCCCCCGGGACAGGGCCATCCGGGGGGTCTACGAGCAGTACTTC
V: TRBV2; size: NA; D: NA; J: TRBJ1-2; CDR3: CASLEWGGQLYGYTF; DNA: TGTGCCAGCCTCGAGTGGGGGGGGCAACTCTATGGCTACACCTTC
V: TRBV7-6; size: NA; D: NA; J: TRBJ1-1; CDR3: CASSLEHRSEAFF; DNA: TGTGCCAGCAGCTTAGAGCACAGGTCCGAAGCTTTCTTT
V: TRBV29-1; size: NA; D: NA; J: TRBJ1-2; CDR3: CSVRLGGGPF; DNA: TGCAGCGTTCGCTTGGGGGGGGGACCCTTC
V: TRBV9; size: NA; D: NA; J: TRBJ1-2; CDR3: CASSPAGKPNYGYTF; DNA: TGTGCCAGCAGCCCCGCGGGCAAGCCTAACTATGGCTACACCTTC
V: TRBV29-1; size: few; D: NA; J: TRBJ1-1; CDR3: CSVPGIMNTEAFF; DNA: TGCAGCGTTCCAGGGATCATGAACACTGAAGCTTTCTTT
V: TRBV27; size: NA; D: NA; J: TRBJ1-1; CDR3: CASKRTGNTEAFF; DNA: TGTGCCAGCAAACGGACTGGAAACACTGAAGCTTTCTTT
V: TRBV6-1; size: NA; D: TRBD1; J: TRBJ1-5; CDR3: CASSTGAQTNQPQHF; DNA: TGTGCCAGCAGTACAGGGGCCCAAACTAATCAGCCCCAGCATTTT
V: TRBV9; size: once; D: NA; J: TRBJ2-3; CDR3: CASSVRLTAGFTDTQYF; DNA: TGTGCCAGCAGCGTACGTTTGACAGCAGGTTTCACAGATACGCAGTATTTT
V: TRBV7-2; size: NA; D: NA; J: TRBJ2-3; CDR3: CASSLVGGPLGTDTQYF; DNA: TGTGCCAGCAGCTTAGTCGGCGGTCCGTTAGGCACAGATACGCAGTATTTT
V: TRBV18; size: NA; D: NA; J: TRBJ2-2; CDR3: CASSPNLNTGELFF; DNA: TGTGCCAGCTCACCTAACTTGAACACCGGGGAGCTGTTTTTT
V: TRBV14; size: few; D: TRBD1; J: TRBJ2-3; CDR3: CASTGTGGSDTQYF; DNA: TGTGCCAGCACCGGGACAGGGGGCTCAGATACGCAGTATTTT
V: TRBV6-6; size: NA; D: TRBD1; J: TRBJ1-4; CDR3: CASSQQGAGEKLFF; DNA: TGTGCCAGCAGTCAACAGGGGGCGGGGGAAAAACTGTTTTTT
V: TRBV6-1; size: NA; D: NA; J: TRBJ2-7; CDR3: CASSEGVGGNYEQYF; DNA: TGTGCCAGCAGTGAAGGGGTCGGGGGAAACTACGAGCAGTACTTC
V: TRBV2; size: NA; D: TRBD1; J: TRBJ1-3; CDR3: CASRELGTGGAGNTIYF; DNA: TGTGCCAGCAGAGAACTTGGGACAGGGGGAGCTGGAAACACCATATATTTT
V: TRBV7-9; size: NA; D: NA; J: TRBJ1-2; CDR3: CASSLIPRGLYGYTF; DNA: TGTGCCAGCAGCTTAATCCCCAGGGGCCTCTATGGCTACACCTTC
V: TRBV7-2; size: NA; D: NA; J: TRBJ1-4; CDR3: CASSSGTPNEKLFF; DNA: TGTGCCAGCAGCTCCGGGACACCTAATGAAAAACTGTTTTTT
V: TRBV9; size: NA; D: TRBD2; J: TRBJ2-2; CDR3: CASSPRGAGETGELFF; DNA: TGTGCCAGCAGCCCAAGGGGAGCGGGGGAGACCGGGGAGCTGTTTTTT
V: TRBV9; size: NA; D: NA; J: TRBJ1-6; CDR3: CASSVDSYNSPLHF; DNA: TGTGCCAGCAGCGTCGACAGCTATAATTCACCCCTCCACTTT
V: TRBV30; size: NA; D: NA; J: TRBJ1-4; CDR3: CAWSGKRATNEKLFF; DNA: TGTGCCTGGAGTGGGAAGCGAGCAACTAATGAAAAACTGTTTTTT
V: TRBV30; size: NA; D: NA; J: TRBJ1-1; CDR3: CAWSGQAAEAFF; DNA: TGTGCCTGGAGTGGTCAGGCTGCTGAAGCTTTCTTT
V: TRBV4-2; size: NA; D: NA; J: TRBJ2-3; CDR3: CASSLLKSDTQYF; DNA: TGTGCCAGCAGCCTTCTAAAGTCAGATACGCAGTATTTT
V: TRBV19; size: NA; D: TRBD2; J: TRBJ2-1; CDR3: CASSNGGVGEQFF; DNA: TGTGCCAGTAGTAACGGGGGGGTTGGCGAGCAGTTCTTC
V: TRBV5-1; size: NA; D: TRBD1; J: TRBJ2-7; CDR3: CACRQGDDEQYF; DNA: TGCGCCTGCCGACAGGGGGACGACGAGCAGTACTTC
V: TRBV6-5; size: NA; D: NA; J: TRBJ1-1; CDR3: CASSPYIPGNTEAFF; DNA: TGTGCCAGCAGTCCATATATACCCGGGAACACTGAAGCTTTCTTT
V: TRBV4-2; size: NA; D: NA; J: TRBJ1-5; CDR3: CASSPGVHQPQHF; DNA: TGTGCCAGCAGCCCCGGGGTACATCAGCCCCAGCATTTT
V: TRBV6-1; size: NA; D: NA; J: TRBJ1-2; CDR3: CASRLTSLRGYTF; DNA: TGTGCCAGCAGGCTCACTAGTTTGAGGGGCTACACCTTC
V: TRBV11-2; size: NA; D: NA; J: TRBJ1-4; CDR3: CASSLSAVIYEKLFF; DNA: TGTGCCAGCAGCTTAAGCGCAGTAATCTATGAAAAACTGTTTTTT
V: TRBV30; size: NA; D: TRBD2; J: TRBJ2-3; CDR3: CAWSGLAGHRDTQYF; DNA: TGTGCCTGGAGTGGACTAGCGGGGCATAGGGATACGCAGTATTTT
V: TRBV10-2; size: NA; D: NA; J: TRBJ1-2; CDR3: CASSESEAPYLGALGGYTF; DNA: TGCGCCAGCAGTGAGTCCGAAGCCCCCTACTTGGGGGCACTAGGCGGCTACACCTTC
V: TRBV6-1; size: NA; D: NA; J: TRBJ2-7; CDR3: CASSVTPGTYEQYF; DNA: TGTGCCAGCAGTGTTACGCCGGGAACCTACGAGCAGTACTTC